The clone carrying this T cell receptor beta chain has only one observation. Its target is not known. This entry belongs to a study of shared clonotypes between healthy human individuals. Study details: Plates per donor: three CD4 naive, three CD4 memory, two CD8 naive, one CD8 memory. Study-wide points: All-four-donor shared clonotypes had higher generation probabilities than non-shared clonotypes did.

Genomic DNA of every subset was divided equally among multiple immunoSEQ plates. Sequencing was performed with immunoSEQ multiplex PCR; in TCRdb, only in-frame clones are kept and a portion is missing. The sample carries fewer than 2.5 million clones, over 85% recorded once. Healthy and HIV-negative, the adult donors had no recent acute infections or vaccinations. The sequence came from a man aged 18 to 29 in good health. Some clones in this sample may be carry-over from other donors' samples. Source material: naive CD4+ T cells from PBMCs. The subset: CD45RA+ positively selected.

The CDR3 loop is CASSQDRGSYEQYF. The CDR3 DNA follows: TGCGCCAGCAGCCAGGACAGGGGGTCCTACGAGCAGTACTTC. V gene TRBV5-1 combines with J gene TRBJ2-7, with TRBD1 identical over 10 bases. Trimming took 4 bases from V and 1 from J; bases not matched to a gene: 2. Germline assignment: CDR1 SGHRS and CDR2 YFSETQ. The CDR3 runs to 14 residues.